The 7 T cell receptor beta chains presented below share a single source sample, sequenced in a study of OX40 agonist ivuxolimab in advanced cancers. Libraries were prepared by immunoSEQ multiplex PCR; TCRdb keeps only in-frame clonotypes and omits some of them. This table holds about 20,000 clones, about four fifths found once. Sequences were derived from CD4+ or CD8+ T cells sorted from blood, sampled in a trial of the OX40 agonist ivuxolimab. These receptors originate from an adult with an advanced solid tumor such as melanoma, head and neck, liver or kidney cancer.

The CDR3 DNA is TGTGCCTGGATGGCCGCGGGCGCCTACGAGCAGTACTTC. The encoded protein is CAWMAAGAYEQYF. The chain recombines TRBV30 with TRBJ2-7, with D perhaps matching TRBD2 (5 bases). This CDR3 is built from 13 residues. Trimming took off 4 bases at V and 2 bases at J, with 12 bases between the two ends. Germline V gene data show CDR1 as GTSNPN and CDR2 as SVGIG (reference sequence).

The V and J genes are TRBV5-1 and TRBJ2-2; tentatively, D is TRBD2 (7 bases). Germline V CDR1 and CDR2: SGHRS, YFSETQ. The CDR3 has 14 residues. Trimming removed 4 bases at V and 6 bases at J, with 13 bases between. CDR3 in DNA: TGCGCCAGCAGCGGGGGGGCGGTGGCCGGGGAGCTGTTTTTT. Its translation: CASSGGAVAGELFF.

The rearrangement uses TRBV7-2 and TRBJ2-7; 15 bases map to TRBD2. The germline gives CDR1 SGHTA, CDR2 FQGNSA. J gave up 3 bases and V 5 bases, and 2 bases lay outside the gene matches. This CDR3 has 15 residues. CDR3 residues: CASSAGLAGGYEQYF. DNA for the CDR3: TGTGCCAGCAGCGCGGGACTAGCGGGGGGCTACGAGCAGTACTTC.

The chain is built from TRBV9 and TRBJ1-1, with D uncertain. Germline assignment: CDR1 SGDLS and CDR2 YYNGEE. This CDR3 spans 11 amino acids. V lost 4 bases to trimming and J lost 3 bases, with 4 bases between them. CDR3 loop: CASSSHTEAFF. CDR3 in DNA: TGTGCCAGCAGCTCTCACACTGAAGCTTTCTTT.

The count of this clone is one. V usage is TRBV28 and J usage is TRBJ2-1; D might be TRBD1 or TRBD2, each matching 5 bases. V lost 1 base, J lost 0 bases, and 10 bases lay in between. The CDR3 contains 16 residues. Germline assignment: CDR1 MDHEN and CDR2 SYDVKM. CDR3 loop: CASSLYAGSSYNEQFF. The CDR3 DNA is TGTGCCAGCAGTTTATACGCAGGGAGCTCCTACAATGAGCAGTTCTTC.

In this sample, this clone turned up a few times. This chain connects TRBV6-4 to TRBJ2-6, with no clear D. The germline V and J ends were trimmed by 3 bases and 0 bases, with 3 bases remaining between them. The germline V gene has CDR1 MRHNA and CDR2 SNTAGT. This CDR3 region has 14 residues. CDR3 residues: CASSENSGANVLTF. The CDR3 coding sequence is TGTGCCAGCAGTGAAAACTCTGGGGCCAACGTCCTGACTTTC.

The gene calls are TRBV10-3 and TRBJ2-3; D is undetermined. The CDR3 consists of 13 residues. The V and J ends lost 6 bases and 0 bases respectively, with 7 bases between them. Germline CDR1 is ENHRY and CDR2 is SYGVKD. DNA for the CDR3: TGTGCCATCAGGACACAAAGCACAGATACGCAGTATTTT. This codes for CAIRTQSTDTQYF.